This TCR beta chain originates from a study of blood T cell repertoires in COVID-19. On the study more broadly: Spain, Italy and the United States supplied samples that represented acute and convalescent COVID-19. From T cells, B-cell-depleted T cells, or PBMCs came the material, which was cDNA or gDNA.

Germline CDR1 is MNHEY and CDR2 is SVGAGI. CDR3 length equals 15 residues. Trimming took 5 bases from V and 7 from J, leaving 18 bases between them. Per the authors' pipeline: How many nucleated cells were present was estimated from reference gene primer amplification. Assay: immunoSEQ multiplex PCR; the TCRdb copy retains only in-frame clones and omits some. V, J and clone size derive from that table, while D and trimming were established from the DNA sequence. The sample contains a few hundred thousand clones, more than 75% of which appear only once. The source of this sequence is a woman in her 50s who had recovered from COVID-19. The V call is TRBV6-5, the J call TRBJ2-1, with D perhaps TRBD2 (6 bases). Specimen: peripheral blood. CDR3 region: CASSPGTLSANEQFF. CDR3 coding DNA: TGTGCCAGCAGTCCAGGGACTCTCTCGGCTAATGAGCAGTTCTTC.